Following are 17 T cell receptor beta chains from one sample sequenced in a study of T cell responses to AZD1222 COVID-19 vaccine. Profiling relied on immunoSEQ multiplex PCR, and the TCRdb table lists in-frame clones only, not all of them. The sample holds 170,000 or so clones, 87% seen once. The sample consisted of peripheral blood, taken on day 0 of AZD1222 vaccination. The receptors were gathered from an adult in good health.

The chain links TRBV5-6 to TRBJ1-1; D remains unclear. The CDR3 length is 16 residues. CDR1 is SGHDT, CDR2 YYEEEE, per germline. V dropped 2 bases and J dropped 1 base, with 15 bases sitting between them. The CDR3 region is CASSFDNHLKNTEAFF. The CDR3, as DNA: TGTGCCAGCAGCTTTGACAACCACCTAAAGAACACTGAAGCTTTCTTT.

The CDR3 region is CASSLGAGGPDTQYF. The DNA for the CDR3 is TGTGCCAGCAGCTTAGGAGCGGGAGGGCCCGATACGCAGTATTTT. The chain recombines TRBV5-4 with TRBJ2-3; 10 bases match TRBD2. J lost 6 bases, V lost 2 bases, and 6 bases had no gene match. CDR1 is SGHNT and CDR2 is YYREEE in the germline V gene (reference sequence). This CDR3 is built from 15 residues.

The chain couples TRBV7-9 to TRBJ1-3, with D possibly matching TRBD1 (5 bases). Germline-derived CDR1 and CDR2 are SEHNR and FQNEAQ (reference sequence). Trimming removed 3 bases at V and 2 bases at J, with 11 bases between. The CDR3 has 15 residues. For the CDR3, the DNA is TGTGCCAGCAGCTTGTCCAGGGTAGCTGGAAACACCATATATTTT. Translation: CASSLSRVAGNTIYF.

This chain links TRBV4-2 with TRBJ2-1, with 10 nucleotides matching TRBD2. With 4 bases clipped from V and 4 bases from J, the junction kept 10 bases outside the gene matches. The CDR3 consists of 17 residues. Germline CDR1 and CDR2: LGHNA and YNFKEQ. CDR3 nucleotides: TGTGCCAGCAGCCGCGGACTAGCGGAGATTGCTTACAATGAGCAGTTCTTC. Its translation is CASSRGLAEIAYNEQFF.

The chain combines TRBV19 with TRBJ2-3, with TRBD2 identical over 10 bases. The CDR3 is 17 residues long. The J segment lost 4 bases and the V segment lost 3 bases, leaving 10 bases of the junction unmatched. The germline CDR1 and CDR2 sequences are LNHDA and SQIVND (reference sequence). The CDR3 region is CASSMLTSGWEADTQYF. CDR3 DNA sequence: TGTGCCAGTAGTATGCTGACTAGCGGGTGGGAGGCAGATACGCAGTATTTT.

The count of this clone is one. The chain has TRBV4-1 and TRBJ2-5; tentatively, D is TRBD1 (6 bases). Trimming took 5 bases from V and 5 from J, leaving 12 bases between them. Germline V lookup: CDR1 MGHRA, CDR2 YSYEKL. The CDR3 consists of 13 residues. DNA of the CDR3: TGCGCCAGCAGCAGACAGGTTTGGGAGACCCAGTACTTC. Translating it yields CASSRQVWETQYF.

The chain combines TRBV11-3 with TRBJ1-5, with a weak D call TRBD1 (5 bases). The CDR3 is made up of 19 amino acids. Germline V lookup: CDR1 SGHNT, CDR2 YENEEA. Trimming removed 1 base at V and 1 base at J, with 20 bases between. CDR3: CASSLVGQGLETSNQPQHF. The DNA of the CDR3 is TGTGCCAGCAGCTTAGTAGGGCAGGGTCTAGAAACCAGCAATCAGCCCCAGCATTTT. The whole variable domain, filled in from reference TRBV11-3 and TRBJ1-5, reads EAGVVQSPRYKIIEKKQPVAFWCNPISGHNTLYWYLQNLGQGPELLIRYENEEAVDDSQLPKDRFSAERLKGVDSTLKIQPAELGDSAVYLCASSLVGQGLETSNQPQHFGDGTRLSIL.

This chain links TRBV18 with TRBJ2-3, with a tentative D call TRBD1 (5 bases). Germline V gene sequence: CDR1 KGHSH, CDR2 LQKENI. The CDR3 runs 17 residues. The V gene lost 1 base and the J gene lost 3 bases, with 17 bases spanning the gap. The CDR3 DNA sequence: TGTGCCAGCTCACCACTTCCCTCGCAGGGTGGTACAGATACGCAGTATTTT. Amino acid sequence: CASSPLPSQGGTDTQYF.

The CDR3 spells CSVEEGPLEAFF. CDR3 DNA sequence: TGCAGCGTTGAGGAGGGGCCGCTTGAAGCTTTCTTT. The chain has TRBV29-1 and TRBJ1-1; possibly TRBD1 for D (5 bases). The CDR3 consists of 12 residues. Germline CDR1 is SQVTM and CDR2 is ANQGSEA. V was trimmed by 3 bases and J by 7 bases, leaving 12 bases between them.

The rearrangement uses TRBV7-9 and TRBJ2-7; 10 bases map to TRBD1. Looked up from germline, CDR1 is SEHNR and CDR2 is FQNEAQ (reference sequence). The CDR3 is 15 residues long. Trimming at V came to 5 bases and at J to 3 bases, leaving 7 bases not matched to a gene. The CDR3 sequence: CASSPPGQGYYEQYF. For the CDR3, the DNA is TGTGCCAGCAGCCCCCCGGGACAGGGGTACTACGAGCAGTACTTC.

This clone was found a few times. J is TRBJ1-5 and V is TRBV6-5, with TRBD1 identical over 9 bases. This CDR3 is 15 amino acids long. CDR1 MNHEY and CDR2 SVGAGI come from the germline V gene. V lost 7 bases and J lost 5; bases outside the gene matches: 9. In DNA, the CDR3 is TGTGCCAGCATACCGGGACAGGGTCGCCATCAGCCCCAGCATTTT. Translation: CASIPGQGRHQPQHF.

V and J are TRBV15 and TRBJ2-7; D unresolved. CDR1 and CDR2 from the germline V gene are LNHNV and YYDKDF (reference sequence). This CDR3 spans 13 amino acids. Trimming took off 2 bases at V and 4 bases at J, with 9 bases between the two ends. CDR3 nucleotide sequence: TGTGCCACCAGCAGACCCCCCCGTTACGAGCAGTACTTC. Protein sequence: CATSRPPRYEQYF.

The gene calls are TRBV19 and TRBJ1-4; D ambiguous. The CDR3 length is 14 residues. Trimming removed 7 bases from V and 3 bases from J, with 12 bases in between. CDR1 and CDR2 (germline): LNHDA, SQIVND (reference sequence). CDR3 sequence reads: CASNPRGANEKLFF. The DNA for the CDR3 is TGTGCCAGTAACCCCCGCGGGGCTAATGAAAAACTGTTTTTT.

The chain combines TRBV18 with TRBJ2-7; the D is unclear. The germline V gene has CDR1 KGHSH and CDR2 LQKENI. V lost 2 bases and J 5 bases, leaving 13 bases between the germline ends. This CDR3 is 14 amino acids long. The CDR3 reads CASSPSNLIDEQYF. The CDR3 nucleotides read TGTGCCAGCTCACCATCCAACCTAATCGACGAGCAGTACTTC.

This chain joins TRBV27 and TRBJ1-1, with D perhaps TRBD1 (6 bases). The length of the CDR3 is 12 residues. The V gene lost 3 bases and the J gene lost 8 bases, with 10 bases spanning the gap. Looked up from germline, CDR1 is MNHEY and CDR2 is SMNVEV (reference sequence). CDR3 in amino acids: CASSFGGQEAFF. DNA for the CDR3: TGTGCCAGCAGTTTTGGGGGGCAGGAAGCTTTCTTT.

V and J are TRBV15 and TRBJ1-2; D may be TRBD1 (6 bases). V lost 3 bases and J lost 5, with 16 bases in between. Per germline, CDR1 LNHNV and CDR2 YYDKDF (reference sequence). The CDR3 sequence is 15 residues long. This chain's CDR3 is CATSSRDMRQYGYTF. In nucleotides, the CDR3 is TGTGCCACCAGCAGCAGGGACATGAGACAATATGGCTACACCTTC.

This chain connects TRBV30 to TRBJ1-2; no definite D call. This CDR3 has 10 residues. CDR1 and CDR2 (germline): GTSNPN, SVGIG (reference sequence). V shed 3 bases and J shed 6 bases, with 5 bases lying between them. DNA for the CDR3: TGTGCCTGGAGGAGGAATGGCTACACCTTC. Encoded protein: CAWRRNGYTF.